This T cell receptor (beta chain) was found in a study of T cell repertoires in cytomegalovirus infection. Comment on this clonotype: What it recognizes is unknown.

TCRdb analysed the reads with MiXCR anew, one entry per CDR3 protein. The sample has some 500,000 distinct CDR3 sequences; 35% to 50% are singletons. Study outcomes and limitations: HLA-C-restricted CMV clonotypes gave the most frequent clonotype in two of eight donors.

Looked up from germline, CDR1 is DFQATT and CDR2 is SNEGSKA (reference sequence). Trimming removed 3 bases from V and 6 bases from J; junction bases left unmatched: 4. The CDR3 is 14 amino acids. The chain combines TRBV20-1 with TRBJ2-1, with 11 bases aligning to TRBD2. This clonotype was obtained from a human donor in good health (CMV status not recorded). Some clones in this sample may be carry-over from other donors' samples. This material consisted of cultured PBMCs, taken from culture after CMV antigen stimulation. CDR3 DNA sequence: TGCAGTGCTAGCAGACTAGCGGGGATCAATGAGCAGTTCTTC. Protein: CSASRLAGINEQFF.